This is a list of T cell receptor beta chains from one sample in a study of TIL therapy for anti-PD-1-resistant metastatic lung cancer. Data came from immunoSEQ multiplex PCR; TCRdb stores just in-frame clones and leaves some out. The table records fewer than 60,000 clones, 70% to 90% of them present only once. This specimen was blood, taken at baseline. The receptors stem from a person between 25 and 80 years old with non-small cell lung cancer. The CDR3 runs from the conserved cysteine through the conserved F or W. Fields, in order: clone size, D gene, J gene, V gene, CDR3 DNA, CDR3 protein. A D gene is named only where the DNA matches it firmly. Only some rows state a clone size, as once, few, many or a class for expanded clones.

clone size: -; D gene: TRBD1; J gene: TRBJ2-7; V gene: TRBV28; CDR3 DNA: TGTGCCAGCAGCGCGACAGGGGGAGGCTACGAGCAGTACTTC; CDR3 protein: CASSATGGGYEQYF
clone size: -; D gene: TRBD2; J gene: TRBJ2-2; V gene: TRBV30; CDR3 DNA: TGTGCCTGGACTGTCGTTAGGACTAGTAACACCGGGGAGCTGTTTTTT; CDR3 protein: CAWTVVRTSNTGELFF
clone size: -; D gene: TRBD2; J gene: TRBJ2-5; V gene: TRBV4-3; CDR3 DNA: TGCGCCAGCAGCCAAGACCCAGCGGGGGGATCAGAGACCCAGTACTTC; CDR3 protein: CASSQDPAGGSETQYF
clone size: -; D gene: -; J gene: TRBJ2-7; V gene: TRBV27; CDR3 DNA: TGTGCCAGCCGGGACAAGCACTACGAGCAGTACTTC; CDR3 protein: CASRDKHYEQYF
clone size: -; D gene: -; J gene: TRBJ2-5; V gene: TRBV7-8; CDR3 DNA: TGTGCCAGCAGCTTAGTTCCCGATCAAGAGACCCAGTACTTC; CDR3 protein: CASSLVPDQETQYF
clone size: -; D gene: TRBD2; J gene: TRBJ2-3; V gene: TRBV11-3; CDR3 DNA: TGTGCCAGCAGCCGGGGAGTAGCGGGGGCAACAGATACGCAGTATTTT; CDR3 protein: CASSRGVAGATDTQYF
clone size: -; D gene: TRBD2; J gene: TRBJ2-3; V gene: TRBV20-1; CDR3 DNA: TGCAGTGCTAGTCCTAGCGGGAGGGGCACAGATACGCAGTATTTT; CDR3 protein: CSASPSGRGTDTQYF
clone size: once; D gene: TRBD1; J gene: TRBJ2-2; V gene: TRBV27; CDR3 DNA: TGTGCCAGCAGTTTTCTCGGACAGGGGGGCACCGGGGAGCTGTTTTTT; CDR3 protein: CASSFLGQGGTGELFF
clone size: few; D gene: -; J gene: TRBJ1-4; V gene: TRBV7-9; CDR3 DNA: TGTGCCAGCAGCTTAGCGGGGGTGGATGAAAAACTGTTTTTT; CDR3 protein: CASSLAGVDEKLFF
clone size: -; D gene: -; J gene: TRBJ2-7; V gene: TRBV11-2; CDR3 DNA: TGTGCCAGCAGCTTAATTGGACTAAACTCCTACGAGCAGTACTTC; CDR3 protein: CASSLIGLNSYEQYF
clone size: -; D gene: TRBD1; J gene: TRBJ2-1; V gene: TRBV5-4; CDR3 DNA: TGTGCCAGCAGGGCCGCAGGGGGCTTAGGGGTCAATGAGCAGTTCTTC; CDR3 protein: CASRAAGGLGVNEQFF
clone size: -; D gene: -; J gene: TRBJ2-2; V gene: TRBV10-1; CDR3 DNA: TGCGCCAGCAGTGAGAGACTTACCGGGGAGCTGTTTTTT; CDR3 protein: CASSERLTGELFF
clone size: -; D gene: -; J gene: TRBJ2-3; V gene: TRBV5-6; CDR3 DNA: TGTGCCAGTCTGGCCCTAGCAAACACAGATACGCAGTATTTT; CDR3 protein: CASLALANTDTQYF
clone size: -; D gene: -; J gene: TRBJ2-1; V gene: TRBV7-9; CDR3 DNA: TGTGCCAGCAGCCCCTCGAGGGTAAGGGGCAATGAGCAGTTCTTC; CDR3 protein: CASSPSRVRGNEQFF
clone size: -; D gene: TRBD1; J gene: TRBJ1-6; V gene: TRBV19; CDR3 DNA: TGTGCCAGTAATAGCCGGGACAGGTCTTCACCCCTCCACTTT; CDR3 protein: CASNSRDRSSPLHF
clone size: -; D gene: TRBD1; J gene: TRBJ2-3; V gene: TRBV7-9; CDR3 DNA: TGTGCCAGCAGCCGGGACAGGAGCACAGATACGCAGTATTTT; CDR3 protein: CASSRDRSTDTQYF
clone size: -; D gene: -; J gene: TRBJ2-5; V gene: TRBV28; CDR3 DNA: TGTGCCAGCAGTTTAGAGGGCACCCAGTACTTC; CDR3 protein: CASSLEGTQYF
clone size: -; D gene: -; J gene: TRBJ2-4; V gene: TRBV3-1/TRBV3-2; CDR3 DNA: TGTGCCAGCAGCCAAGGTTCGGGATCGGGAATTCAGTACTTC; CDR3 protein: CASSQGSGSGIQYF
clone size: -; D gene: -; J gene: TRBJ1-2; V gene: TRBV19; CDR3 DNA: TGTGCCAGTACCTCTCAGGGGCGGTATGGCTACACCTTC; CDR3 protein: CASTSQGRYGYTF
clone size: -; D gene: -; J gene: TRBJ1-2; V gene: TRBV6-5; CDR3 DNA: TGTGCCAGCAGTTACTCCGTTAACTATGGCTACACCTTC; CDR3 protein: CASSYSVNYGYTF
clone size: -; D gene: TRBD1; J gene: TRBJ2-5; V gene: TRBV9; CDR3 DNA: TGTGCCAGCAGCGTAGGGGGGACAGAAGAGACCCAGTACTTC; CDR3 protein: CASSVGGTEETQYF
clone size: -; D gene: -; J gene: TRBJ2-7; V gene: TRBV30; CDR3 DNA: TGTGCCTGGAGTATCGGGACCTACGAGCAGTACTTC; CDR3 protein: CAWSIGTYEQYF
clone size: -; D gene: TRBD2; J gene: TRBJ2-1; V gene: TRBV7-2; CDR3 DNA: TGTGCCAGCAGCCCCTGGACTAGCGGGAGCTACAATGAGCAGTTCTTC; CDR3 protein: CASSPWTSGSYNEQFF
clone size: once; D gene: TRBD1; J gene: TRBJ2-7; V gene: TRBV28; CDR3 DNA: TGTGCCAGCAGTTCAGACTCCTGGACAGGCTTGTACTTC; CDR3 protein: CASSSDSWTGLYF
clone size: -; D gene: -; J gene: TRBJ1-1; V gene: TRBV6-2/TRBV6-3; CDR3 DNA: TGTGCCAGCAGTAATAGACCGGGTGAAGCTTTCTTT; CDR3 protein: CASSNRPGEAFF
clone size: -; D gene: TRBD2; J gene: TRBJ2-3; V gene: TRBV4-1; CDR3 DNA: TGCGCCAGCAGCACGGGGGGAGATACGCAGTATTTT; CDR3 protein: CASSTGGDTQYF
clone size: -; D gene: -; J gene: TRBJ1-6; V gene: TRBV2; CDR3 DNA: TGTGCCAGCAGTGATGGGAACCGGAGAGGGTATAATTCACCCCTCCACTTT; CDR3 protein: CASSDGNRRGYNSPLHF
clone size: medium-sized; D gene: -; J gene: TRBJ1-6; V gene: TRBV7-6; CDR3 DNA: TGTGCCAGCAGCCCAAGACACCTCGATAATTCACCCCTCCACTTT; CDR3 protein: CASSPRHLDNSPLHF